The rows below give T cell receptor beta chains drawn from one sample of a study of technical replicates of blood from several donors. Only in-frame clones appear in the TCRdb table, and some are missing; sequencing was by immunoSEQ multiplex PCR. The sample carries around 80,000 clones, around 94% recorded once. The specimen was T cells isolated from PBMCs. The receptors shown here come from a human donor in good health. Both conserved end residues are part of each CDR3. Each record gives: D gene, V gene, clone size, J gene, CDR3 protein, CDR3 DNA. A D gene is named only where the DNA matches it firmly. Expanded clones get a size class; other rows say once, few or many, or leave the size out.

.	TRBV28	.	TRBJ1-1	CASSRTLDRRVNTEAFF	TGTGCCAGCAGTCGTACCTTGGACAGAAGGGTGAACACTGAAGCTTTCTTT
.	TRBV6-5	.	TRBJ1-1	CASSYSITGTEAFF	TGTGCCAGCAGTTACTCGATTACGGGCACTGAAGCTTTCTTT
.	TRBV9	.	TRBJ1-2	CASSVSTPGGLGYTF	TGTGCCAGCAGCGTTTCCACCCCGGGGGGCCTTGGCTACACCTTC
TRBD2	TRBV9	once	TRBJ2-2	CASSVTWAGAGELFF	TGTGCCAGCAGCGTGACCTGGGCGGGAGCCGGGGAGCTGTTTTTT
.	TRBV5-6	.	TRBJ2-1	CASTKDSLSYNEQFF	TGTGCCAGCACGAAGGACTCACTCTCCTACAATGAGCAGTTCTTC
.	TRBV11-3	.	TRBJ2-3	CASSLERGDTQYF	TGTGCCAGCAGCTTAGAGCGTGGAGATACGCAGTATTTT
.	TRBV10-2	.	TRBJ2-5	CASSVVGHTQETQYF	TGCGCCAGCAGTGTAGTAGGACATACCCAAGAGACCCAGTACTTC
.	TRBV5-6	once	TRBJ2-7	CASSLLLAVSSYEQYF	TGTGCCAGCAGCTTGCTATTAGCTGTTAGCTCCTACGAGCAGTACTTC
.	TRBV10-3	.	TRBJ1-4	CAIGDGGNEKLFF	TGTGCCATCGGCGATGGGGGCAATGAAAAACTGTTTTTT
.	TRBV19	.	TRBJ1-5	CASSIAGNNQPQHF	TGTGCCAGTAGTATCGCAGGGAACAATCAGCCCCAGCATTTT
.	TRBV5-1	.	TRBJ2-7	CASSLVGAGIYYEQYF	TGCGCCAGCAGCTTGGTTGGGGCGGGAATTTACTACGAGCAGTACTTC
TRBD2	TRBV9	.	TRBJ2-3	CASSVEGLAGVDTQYF	TGTGCCAGCAGCGTAGAGGGACTAGCGGGAGTAGATACGCAGTATTTT
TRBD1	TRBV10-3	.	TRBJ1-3	CAISESQGMNTIYF	TGTGCCATCAGTGAGTCACAGGGGATGAACACCATATATTTT
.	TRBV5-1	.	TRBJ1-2	CASSLTGTGTIDGYTF	TGCGCCAGCAGCTTGACCGGCACAGGGACGATAGATGGCTACACCTTC
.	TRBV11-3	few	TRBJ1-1	CASSLVRGNTEAFF	TGTGCCAGCAGCTTAGTTCGGGGGAACACTGAAGCTTTCTTT
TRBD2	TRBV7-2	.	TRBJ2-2	CASSLNSGINTGELFF	TGTGCCAGCAGCCTTAATAGCGGGATCAACACCGGGGAGCTGTTTTTT
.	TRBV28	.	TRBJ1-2	CAILTPGFYGYTF	TGTGCTATCCTAACCCCCGGGTTCTATGGCTACACCTTC
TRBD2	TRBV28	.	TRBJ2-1	CASSLIRAGGLDNEQFF	TGTGCCAGCAGTCTCATTCGGGCGGGAGGGCTGGACAATGAGCAGTTCTTC
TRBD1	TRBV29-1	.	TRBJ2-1	CSVTGTANEQFF	TGCAGCGTTACCGGGACAGCTAATGAGCAGTTCTTC
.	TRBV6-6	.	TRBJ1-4	CASSPLQAANEKLFF	TGTGCCAGCAGTCCCCTTCAGGCCGCTAATGAAAAACTGTTTTTT
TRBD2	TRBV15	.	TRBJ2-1	CATSRDLVAGSEQFF	TGTGCCACCAGCAGAGATTTGGTAGCGGGAAGTGAGCAGTTCTTC
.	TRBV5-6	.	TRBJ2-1	CASSLVGTYNEQFF	TGTGCCAGCAGCCTGGTTGGGACTTACAATGAGCAGTTCTTC
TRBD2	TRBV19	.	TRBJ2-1	CASSRRDYVNNEQFF	TGTGCCAGTAGTAGACGGGACTATGTAAACAATGAGCAGTTCTTC
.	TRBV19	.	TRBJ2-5	CASSWTAQETQYF	TGTGCCAGTAGTTGGACAGCGCAAGAGACCCAGTACTTC
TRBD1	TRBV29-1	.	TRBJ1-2	CSVYGTGPHYGYTF	TGCAGCGTCTACGGGACAGGGCCCCACTATGGCTACACCTTC
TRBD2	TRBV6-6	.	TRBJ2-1	CASTPSGRYTEQFF	TGTGCCAGCACACCTAGCGGGAGATATACAGAGCAGTTCTTC
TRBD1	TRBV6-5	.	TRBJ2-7	CASRPGTGPYEQYF	TGTGCCAGCAGGCCGGGGACAGGGCCCTACGAGCAGTACTTC
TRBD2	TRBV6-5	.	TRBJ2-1	CASSYSSGRSRDEQFF	TGTGCCAGCAGTTATTCAAGCGGGAGGTCACGGGATGAGCAGTTCTTC
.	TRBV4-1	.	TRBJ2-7	CASSQAYFYYEQYF	TGCGCCAGCAGCCAAGCGTACTTTTACTACGAGCAGTACTTC
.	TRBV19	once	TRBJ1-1	CASSIERGGEAFF	TGTGCCAGTAGTATAGAGCGGGGGGGTGAAGCTTTCTTT
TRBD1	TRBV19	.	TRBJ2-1	CASSMGTGLYNEQFF	TGTGCCAGTAGTATGGGGACAGGGTTGTACAATGAGCAGTTCTTC
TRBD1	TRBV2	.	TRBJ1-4	CASRYPGQLEKLFF	TGTGCCAGCAGGTACCCGGGACAGCTTGAAAAACTGTTTTTT
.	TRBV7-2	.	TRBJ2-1	CASSLWAGTSPYNEQFF	TGTGCCAGCAGCTTATGGGCCGGAACGAGCCCCTACAATGAGCAGTTCTTC
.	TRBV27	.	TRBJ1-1	CASGLYREITEAFF	TGTGCCAGCGGTCTTTACAGGGAGATCACTGAAGCTTTCTTT
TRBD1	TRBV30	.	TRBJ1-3	CAWSSPRGRRNTIYF	TGTGCCTGGAGTTCTCCCAGGGGGCGCAGAAACACCATATATTTT